The 26 T cell receptor beta chains below come from one sample, sequenced in a study of T-cell memory formation after mild COVID-19. TCRdb re-analysed the 5' RACE reads in MiXCR, keeping a single row per CDR3 protein. The sample has 300,000 to 350,000 distinct CDR3 sequences; 13% to 15% are singletons. The sequenced material came from PBMCs or a T cell subset sorted from them (not recorded which). The receptors stem from a man aged 18 to 29 who had mild COVID-19 (a few samples of this study predate the infection). Cell type and time point are not known.

The genes are TRBV21-1 and TRBJ2-7; the table gives TRBD2 as D, unverified against the DNA. TRBV21-1 is a documented pseudogene. This CDR3 has 16 amino acids. The CDR3 DNA reads TGTGCCAGCAGCAAAGGAGGGAGGACTCCCCTCTACGAGCAGTACGTC. The encoded protein is CASSKGGRTPLYEQYV.

This clonotype was observed at least ten times. This rearrangement joins TRBV4-3 to TRBJ2-1; tentative D call: TRBD2 (5 bases). CDR1 and CDR2 (germline): LGHNA, YSLEER. V was shortened by 1 base and J by 9 bases, with 10 bases between the two germline ends. The CDR3 has 13 amino acids. CDR3 sequence: CASSQGRAREQFF. CDR3 DNA: TGCGCCAGCAGCCAAGGGCGGGCACGTGAGCAGTTCTTC.

This clonotype was detected many times. CDR3: CASSLEQGWSPLHF. As DNA, the CDR3 is TGTGCCAGCAGCTTGGAACAGGGTTGGTCACCCCTCCACTTT. The chain joins TRBV5-4 to TRBJ1-6; possible D gene TRBD1, 6 bases. Germline-derived CDR1 and CDR2 are SGHNT and YYREEE (reference sequence). Trimming took off 0 bases at V and 10 bases at J, with 11 bases between the two ends. This CDR3 spans 14 amino acids.

This clonotype was observed many times. CDR3 sequence reads: CASSQETGVSTDTQYF. CDR3 bases: TGCGCCAGCAGCCAAGAAACAGGGGTCTCAACAGATACGCAGTATTTT. The chain joins TRBV4-1 to TRBJ2-3, with 7 bases matching TRBD1. Germline CDR1 is MGHRA and CDR2 is YSYEKL. This CDR3 is 16 amino acids long. The J segment lost 3 bases and the V segment lost 0 bases, leaving 6 bases of the junction unmatched.

This clonotype showed up many times. The chain recombines TRBV7-8 with TRBJ1-5; D might be TRBD1 (5 bases). Per germline, CDR1 SGHVS and CDR2 FQNEAQ. V lost 5 bases and J 9 bases, leaving 20 bases between the germline ends. The CDR3 has 15 amino acids. CDR3 in amino acids: CASSVGPQGIMPQHF. The CDR3 coding sequence is TGTGCCAGCAGCGTTGGACCGCAGGGTATTATGCCCCAGCATTTT.

This clonotype has more than one count but fewer than ten. The rearrangement joins TRBV9 to TRBJ2-1; D is perhaps TRBD2 (6 bases). CDR1 and CDR2 from the germline V gene are SGDLS and YYNGEE. The CDR3 contains 17 residues. V shed 0 bases and J shed 0 bases, with 13 bases lying between them. The DNA for the CDR3 is TGTGCCAGCAGCGTAGGGGTGCGGGGCAGCTCCTACAATGAGCAGTTCTTC. Translated: CASSVGVRGSSYNEQFF.

This clonotype was seen a handful of times. The DNA for the CDR3 is TGTGCCAGCAGTCAACCCGAGACCCTAGGAGGCTACACCTTC. Protein product: CASSQPETLGGYTF. The gene calls are TRBV5-4 and TRBJ1-2; D call uncertain. Trimming took 5 bases from V and 8 from J, leaving 19 bases between them. CDR1 SGHNT and CDR2 YYREEE come from the germline V gene (reference sequence). The CDR3 totals 14 residues.

This rearrangement joins TRBV5-1 to TRBJ2-1, with D perhaps matching TRBD1 or TRBD2 (5 bases each). This CDR3 is 16 amino acids long. Germline CDR1 reads SGHRS; CDR2 reads YFSETQ. The V end lost 7 bases, the J end lost 4 bases, and 21 bases lay between the germline ends. CDR3 protein: CASADQGVELYNEQFF. Here the CDR3 DNA reads TGCGCCAGCGCCGATCAGGGAGTTGAACTTTACAATGAGCAGTTCTTC.

This clonotype was seen many times. The rearrangement joins TRBV6-5 to TRBJ1-2; perhaps TRBD1 as D (5 bases). V was clipped by 0 bases and J by 4 bases, with 15 bases between them. From germline, CDR1 is MNHEY and CDR2 SVGAGI. This CDR3 has 16 residues. The CDR3 sequence: CASSYSGQGSFYGYTF. CDR3 in DNA: TGTGCCAGCAGTTACTCGGGGCAGGGTAGTTTCTATGGCTACACCTTC.

The table lists this clonotype with a few counts. This chain connects TRBV4-1 to TRBJ1-1; no clear D. CDR1 is MGHRA and CDR2 is YSYEKL in the germline V gene. The CDR3 has 14 residues. Trimming pared 4 bases from V and 7 bases from J, leaving 16 bases between. The CDR3, as DNA: TGCGCCAGCAGCCTTAACACAGAGACCGATGAAGCTTTCTTT. Translating gives CASSLNTETDEAFF.

The V gene is TRBV7-2, the J gene TRBJ1-5; possibly TRBD1 for D (5 bases). This CDR3 has 14 residues. V was pared by 7 bases and J by 6 bases, with 16 bases between. In germline, CDR1 is SGHTA, CDR2 FQGNSA. The CDR3 DNA is TGTGCCAGCACCCTGGGGGGTACGGGTCAGCCCCAGCATTTT. Translated: CASTLGGTGQPQHF.

This clonotype was counted at least ten times. This chain uses TRBV7-9 with TRBJ2-3; 9 nucleotides align to TRBD1. This CDR3 has 14 residues. Trimming cost V 3 bases and J 4 bases; bases outside gene matches: 2. CDR1 SEHNR and CDR2 FQNEAQ come from the germline V gene (reference sequence). In DNA form, the CDR3 reads TGTGCCAGCAGCTTTAGACAGGGGGCAGATACGCAGTATTTT. Protein: CASSFRQGADTQYF.

In its sample, this clonotype was seen many times. The chain recombines TRBV6-5 with TRBJ2-2; D is perhaps TRBD2 (6 bases). This CDR3 is built from 15 residues. The germline V gene has CDR1 MNHEY and CDR2 SVGAGI. The V and J ends lost 7 bases and 3 bases respectively, with 15 bases between them. The CDR3 here is CASKFAGWDTGELFF. CDR3 bases: TGTGCCAGCAAATTTGCGGGGTGGGACACCGGGGAGCTGTTTTTT.

This clonotype was picked up a small number of times. This chain uses TRBV25-1 with TRBJ1-2; D unresolved. The V gene's germline CDR1 is MGHDK and CDR2 SYGVNS. The CDR3 extends over 13 amino acids. Trimming took 6 bases from V and 5 from J, leaving 13 bases between them. The CDR3 region is CASRINSGYGYTF. DNA of the CDR3: TGTGCCAGCAGAATCAATAGTGGATATGGCTACACCTTC.

The V call is TRBV12-3 or TRBV12-4, the J call TRBJ2-5, with D perhaps TRBD1 (6 bases). Trimming stripped 6 bases from V and 5 bases from J, with 16 bases between. The CDR3 consists of 14 residues. The CDR3 bases are TGTGCCAGCAGATTTACAGGGTGGGGGGAGACCCAGTACTTC. Its protein product is CASRFTGWGETQYF.

This clonotype was counted between two and nine times. J is TRBJ2-4 and V is TRBV9; D assignment may be TRBD1 or TRBD2 (5 bases each). V was shortened by 0 bases and J by 1 base, with 5 bases between the two germline ends. This CDR3 comprises 14 residues. Per germline, CDR1 SGDLS and CDR2 YYNGEE. The CDR3 DNA reads as TGTGCCAGCAGCGTAGGGGGGGCCAAAAACATTCAGTACTTC. Translated, it gives CASSVGGAKNIQYF.

The J gene is TRBJ1-6, the V gene TRBV29-1; a weak D match, TRBD1 (6 bases). Trimming left V 7 bases short and J 7 bases short, with 14 bases between. This CDR3 spans 13 amino acids. The germline CDR1 and CDR2 sequences are SQVTM and ANQGSEA. CDR3 in amino acids: CSASQGANSPLHF. The DNA for the CDR3 is TGCAGCGCATCACAGGGAGCGAATTCACCCCTCCACTTT.

In its sample, this clonotype was seen a few times. For the CDR3, the DNA is TGTGCCAGCAGCTTAGCGGGGGTAGCCAAAAACATTCAGTACTTC. Protein product: CASSLAGVAKNIQYF. V and J are TRBV7-9 and TRBJ2-4, with D tentatively TRBD1 or TRBD2 (5 bases each). CDR3 length equals 15 residues. The V gene's germline CDR1 is SEHNR and CDR2 FQNEAQ (reference sequence). Deletions cut 0 bases from V and 0 bases from J, with 6 bases between.

The chain employs TRBV27 and TRBJ1-2; D remains unclear. This CDR3 comprises 13 residues. Trimming shortened V by 4 bases and J by 6 bases, and 12 bases separated the two germline ends. Germline loops: CDR1 MNHEY, CDR2 SMNVEV (reference sequence). As DNA, the CDR3 is TGTGCCAGCAGTTCCCCGTTTGCGGATGGCTACACCTTC. It encodes CASSSPFADGYTF.

This clonotype was seen only a few times. The V gene is TRBV10-3, the J gene TRBJ1-3, with D uncertain. Germline V CDR1 and CDR2: ENHRY, SYGVKD. Trimming removed 4 bases at V and 1 base at J, with 5 bases between. The CDR3 has 13 amino acids. The CDR3 region has the DNA TGTGCCATCAGTGTAGGTTCTGGAAACACCATATATTTT. Its protein is CAISVGSGNTIYF.

This clonotype appeared a few times. The chain combines TRBV2 with TRBJ2-7; D may be TRBD2 (6 bases). Per the germline V gene, CDR1 is SNHLY and CDR2 is FYNNEI. The CDR3 runs to 18 residues. Trimming stripped 0 bases from V and 4 bases from J, with 22 bases between. The CDR3 reads CASSEAPPAEGLLYEQYV. The DNA of the CDR3 is TGTGCCAGCAGTGAAGCGCCTCCGGCGGAGGGCCTATTGTACGAGCAGTACGTC.

The genes are TRBV18 and TRBJ1-5, with D perhaps matching TRBD1 (6 bases). This CDR3 is 15 amino acids long. Trimming took 2 bases from V and 7 from J, leaving 15 bases between them. Germline-derived CDR1 and CDR2 are KGHSH and LQKENI. The CDR3 DNA is TGTGCCAGCTCACCAGGGCAGGGGACGAGACAGCCCCAGCATTTT. Translating it yields CASSPGQGTRQPQHF.

Comments on this clonotype: A much larger clone lies one base from this, so it may be a read error. The genes are TRBV7-2 and TRBJ1-1, with D perhaps TRBD1 (6 bases). The V end was cut by 5 bases, the J end by 4 bases, with 14 bases between. The CDR3 is 14 residues long. Germline V gives CDR1 SGHTA, CDR2 FQGNSA. Written as DNA, the CDR3 is TGTGCCAGCAGCCCACAGGGTAGGAGCACTGAAGCTTTCTTT. This sequence encodes CASSPQGRSTEAFF.

This clonotype was found a few times. The V and J genes are TRBV15 and TRBJ2-4; a weak D match, TRBD2 (7 bases). Per germline, CDR1 LNHNV and CDR2 YYDKDF (reference sequence). The CDR3 runs to 14 residues. V was clipped by 5 bases and J by 8 bases, with 16 bases between them. CDR3 region: CATSLDRGAYIQYF. CDR3 bases: TGTGCCACCAGCCTCGACCGGGGGGCTTACATTCAGTACTTC.

The chain employs TRBV7-6 and TRBJ2-3, with 9 nucleotides matching TRBD2. This CDR3 has 15 amino acids. CDR1 SGHVS and CDR2 FNYEAQ come from the germline V gene. V lost 6 bases, J lost 2 bases, and 6 bases stayed unmatched. The CDR3 is CASRPERGVTDTQYF. CDR3 nucleotides: TGTGCCAGCAGGCCAGAGCGGGGGGTCACAGATACGCAGTATTTT.

This clonotype was detected many times. The CDR3 region is CSARPLAGASETQYF. In DNA, the CDR3 is TGCAGTGCTAGACCCCTAGCGGGGGCGTCGGAGACCCAGTACTTC. The chain employs TRBV20-1 and TRBJ2-5, with 10 bases aligning to TRBD2. CDR3 length equals 15 residues. Trimming removed 2 bases from V and 5 bases from J; junction bases left unmatched: 8. In germline, CDR1 is DFQATT, CDR2 SNEGSKA (reference sequence).